This T cell receptor beta chain was identified during a study of PD-1 blockade in classical Hodgkin lymphoma. Time point described: newly diagnosed, previously untreated cHL patient sample. Comparison relied on PBMCs that came from newly diagnosed, untreated classical Hodgkin lymphoma. The method was immunoSEQ multiplex PCR; TCRdb's version includes in-frame clones alone and lacks a portion of them. The table has around 26,000 clones, about 94% seen once. Trimming at V came to 5 bases and at J to 7 bases, leaving 10 bases not matched to a gene. Germline assignment: CDR1 MDHEN and CDR2 SYDVKM. The CDR3 extends over 15 amino acids. As concerns this clone: What it binds is not known.

General observations from the study: A reduction in baseline TCR diversity was reportedly seen in newly diagnosed patients relative to healthy donors. Repertoires differed for reasons still undefined, possibly disease activity or prior therapy.

Material for sequencing was peripheral blood mononuclear cells (PBMCs). V gene TRBV28 combines with J gene TRBJ1-4, with TRBD1 matching 7 bases. The receptor comes from a human donor with classical Hodgkin lymphoma. CDR3 amino acids: CASSQGGGRGEKLFF. The CDR3, as DNA: TGTGCCAGCAGTCAAGGAGGGGGCCGGGGTGAAAAACTGTTTTTT.